This TCR beta chain originates from a study of shared clonotypes between healthy human individuals. The CDR3 loop spans 15 amino acids. The J segment lost 0 bases and the V segment lost 6 bases, leaving 5 bases of the junction unmatched. Germline values: CDR1 GTSNPN, CDR2 SVGIG (reference sequence). Profiled with immunoSEQ multiplex PCR; TCRdb holds only in-frame clones, not every one. Here the sample spans under 1,100,000 clones, about 74% being singletons. The TCR was taken from a man younger than 35 in good health. The sample comprised memory CD4+ T cells sorted from blood. As to subset: CD45RA-negative fraction. The chain recombines TRBV30 with TRBJ2-6; TRBD2 matches 7 bases. The CDR3 coding sequence is TGTGCCTGCTCCCCGGGGGGCTCTGGGGCCAACGTCCTGACTTTC. Residues: CACSPGGSGANVLTF.